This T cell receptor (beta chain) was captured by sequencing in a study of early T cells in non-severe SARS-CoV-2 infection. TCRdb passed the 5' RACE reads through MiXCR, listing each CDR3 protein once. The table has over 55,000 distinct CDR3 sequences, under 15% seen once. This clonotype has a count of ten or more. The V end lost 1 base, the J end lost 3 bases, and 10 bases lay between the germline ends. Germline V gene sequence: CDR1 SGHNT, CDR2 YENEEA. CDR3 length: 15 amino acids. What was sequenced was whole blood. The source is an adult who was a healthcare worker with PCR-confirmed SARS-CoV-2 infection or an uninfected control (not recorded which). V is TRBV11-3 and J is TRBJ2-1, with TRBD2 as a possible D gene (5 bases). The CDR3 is CASSLGRSFYNEQFF. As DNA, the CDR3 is TGTGCCAGCAGCTTAGGGAGGAGCTTCTACAATGAGCAGTTCTTC.